Following are 18 T cell receptor beta chains from one sample sequenced in a study of blood T cell repertoires in COVID-19. Libraries were prepared by immunoSEQ multiplex PCR; TCRdb keeps only in-frame clonotypes and omits some of them. The profile shows some 290,000 clones, around 90% of them singletons. The material sequenced was PBMCs or T cells enriched from blood (not recorded which). The origin of the receptors is a woman aged 40 to 49 with acute COVID-19.

The gene calls are TRBV5-1 and TRBJ2-7, with 9 bases identical to TRBD1. V shed 2 bases, J shed 5 bases, and the junction held 8 bases outside the gene matches. The CDR3 runs 15 residues. Per germline, CDR1 SGHRS and CDR2 YFSETQ. This chain's CDR3 is CASSLSGTGSNEQYF. CDR3 DNA: TGCGCCAGCAGCTTATCCGGGACAGGGTCTAACGAGCAGTACTTC.

The rearrangement links TRBV7-2 to TRBJ1-1, with TRBD1 matching 7 bases. From germline, CDR1 is SGHTA and CDR2 FQGNSA. V was pared by 4 bases and J by 1 base, with 3 bases of the junction left unmatched. The CDR3 sequence is 14 residues long. The CDR3 bases are TGTGCCAGCAGCTCCGGGACAGAGAACACTGAAGCTTTCTTT. Residues: CASSSGTENTEAFF.

V is TRBV28 and J is TRBJ1-6; D is ambiguous. The CDR3 totals 13 residues. The V end was cut by 3 bases, the J end by 9 bases, with 9 bases between. The germline gives CDR1 MDHEN, CDR2 SYDVKM. The CDR3 reads CASSFQRISPLHF. CDR3 nucleotides: TGTGCCAGCAGTTTTCAGAGGATTTCACCCCTCCACTTT.

The chain is built from TRBV2 and TRBJ1-4; 7 nucleotides line up with TRBD1. Germline CDR1 SNHLY, CDR2 FYNNEI. Trimming took 6 bases from V and 7 from J; bases not matched to a gene: 5. The CDR3 covers 13 residues. The CDR3: CASRTDRAEKLFF. CDR3 nucleotide sequence: TGTGCCAGCAGAACCGACAGGGCTGAAAAACTGTTTTTT. The variable domain in full, with the rest retrieved from reference TRBV2 and TRBJ1-4, is EPEVTQTPSHQVTQMGQEVILRCVPISNHLYFYWYRQILGQKVEFLVSFYNNEISEKSEIFDDQFSVERPDGSNFTLKIRSTKLEDSAMYFCASRTDRAEKLFFGSGTQLSVL.

The rearrangement links TRBV5-6 to TRBJ1-5, with 7 bases identical to TRBD1. The CDR3 totals 15 residues. J was trimmed by 3 bases and V by 4 bases; bases with no gene match: 7. Germline V gives CDR1 SGHDT, CDR2 YYEEEE. Written as DNA, the CDR3 is TGTGCCAGCAGCGGGTGGGGACAGCTCAATCAGCCCCAGCATTTT. Its translation is CASSGWGQLNQPQHF.

This clone was counted once. This chain links TRBV28 with TRBJ2-7; 8 bases map to TRBD1. Germline CDR1 reads MDHEN; CDR2 reads SYDVKM. The J segment lost 0 bases and the V segment lost 5 bases, leaving 6 bases of the junction unmatched. The CDR3 sequence is 15 residues long. The CDR3 here is CASSPRTGYSYEQYF. The DNA for the CDR3 is TGTGCCAGCAGTCCCAGGACAGGGTACTCCTACGAGCAGTACTTC.

The V call is TRBV19, the J call TRBJ1-4; 8 bases are shared with TRBD1. J gave up 4 bases and V 4 bases, and 11 bases lay outside the gene matches. The CDR3 contains 17 residues. Germline values: CDR1 LNHDA, CDR2 SQIVND (reference sequence). The CDR3 DNA sequence: TGTGCCAGTAGTAAATCTCGTGGGACAGGAGGTAATGAAAAACTGTTTTTT. Its translation is CASSKSRGTGGNEKLFF.

The chain recombines TRBV15 with TRBJ2-2, with TRBD2 as a possible D gene (6 bases). Trimming shortened V by 8 bases and J by 1 base, and 20 bases separated the two germline ends. The V gene's germline CDR1 is LNHNV and CDR2 YYDKDF (reference sequence). This CDR3 contains 17 residues. CDR3: CATVGMGGPMNTGELFF. CDR3 DNA sequence: TGTGCCACCGTTGGGATGGGGGGACCGATGAACACCGGGGAGCTGTTTTTT.

The chain carries TRBV10-3 and TRBJ1-2, with 10 positions matching TRBD1. After removal of 4 bases from V and 5 bases from J, the junction contained 4 bases not matched to a gene. From germline, CDR1 is ENHRY and CDR2 SYGVKD. The CDR3 is 14 residues long. CDR3 protein: CAISGGTGDYGYTF. The DNA for the CDR3 is TGTGCCATCAGTGGAGGGACAGGGGATTATGGCTACACCTTC.

This clone was counted only a few times. The CDR3 protein is CASSRRETWNEQFF. The DNA for the CDR3 is TGCGCCAGTTCGAGACGGGAGACATGGAATGAGCAGTTCTTC. This chain connects TRBV4-1 to TRBJ2-1, with D perhaps matching TRBD2 (6 bases). CDR3 length: 14 residues. Germline CDR1 is MGHRA and CDR2 is YSYEKL. Trimming removed 9 bases at V and 7 bases at J, with 19 bases between.

This chain uses TRBV24-1 with TRBJ2-7; 7 bases are shared with TRBD1. J lost 0 bases, V lost 3 bases, and 7 bases had no gene match. The CDR3 length is 16 residues. CDR1 and CDR2 from the germline V gene are KGHDR and SFDVKD. For the CDR3, the DNA is TGTGCCACCAGTGATAAGCCCGGGACAGCCTCCTACGAGCAGTACTTC. It specifies CATSDKPGTASYEQYF.

In DNA, the CDR3 is TGTGCCAGCAGTTCTGACACCGGGACAGGGTATAATGGCTACACCTTC. Translated: CASSSDTGTGYNGYTF. The rearrangement uses TRBV28 and TRBJ1-2; TRBD1 matches 9 bases. The CDR3 is 16 amino acids. In germline, CDR1 is MDHEN, CDR2 SYDVKM. V trimming: 4 bases; J trimming: 6 bases; junction bases outside the gene matches: 12.

This chain connects TRBV1 to TRBJ2-7; the table's D gene call, TRBD1, was not cross checked with the DNA. TRBV1 is a documented pseudogene. This CDR3 is built from 13 residues. CDR3 sequence reads: CTSSHDNSYEQYF. Here the CDR3 DNA reads TGCACCAGCAGCCATGACAACTCCTACGAGCAGTACTTC.

The chain couples TRBV18 to TRBJ2-7; tentatively, D is TRBD2 (5 bases). Germline assignment: CDR1 KGHSH and CDR2 LQKENI. The V end was cut by 4 bases, the J end by 7 bases, with 14 bases between. This CDR3 spans 13 amino acids. Written as DNA, the CDR3 is TGTGCCAGCTCACTATTCGAGGGCTGGGAGCAGTACTTC. Amino acids: CASSLFEGWEQYF.

A single count supports this clone. This chain connects TRBV2 to TRBJ1-5; 8 bases align to TRBD1. CDR1 and CDR2 from the germline V gene are SNHLY and FYNNEI. The V and J ends lost 6 bases and 0 bases, in that order; junction bases with no gene match: 10. This CDR3 is 17 amino acids long. CDR3 sequence: CASSLGQGLYSNQPQHF. The CDR3 nucleotides are TGTGCCAGCAGCCTCGGACAGGGACTTTATAGCAATCAGCCCCAGCATTTT.

V gene TRBV3-1 (or the pseudogene TRBV3-2) combines with J gene TRBJ1-4, with a possible D match to TRBD1 (6 bases). V shed 3 bases and J shed 12 bases, with 17 bases lying between them. CDR1 is LGHDT and CDR2 is YNNKEL in the germline V gene (reference sequence). This CDR3 has 14 amino acids. The CDR3 reads CASSQGKVGGELFF. CDR3 coding DNA: TGTGCCAGCAGCCAGGGGAAGGTAGGGGGTGAACTGTTTTTT.

The chain uses TRBV18 and TRBJ1-4, with no clear D. The CDR3 is 16 amino acids. V was shortened by 0 bases and J by 0 bases, with 8 bases between the two germline ends. The germline gives CDR1 KGHSH, CDR2 LQKENI. In DNA form, the CDR3 reads TGTGCCAGCTCACCACCGCTAGTGGCAACTAATGAAAAACTGTTTTTT. Its protein is CASSPPLVATNEKLFF.

This clone has a single count. V is TRBV4-1 and J is TRBJ1-5, with D perhaps TRBD1 (5 bases). This CDR3 comprises 13 residues. CDR1 and CDR2 from the germline V gene are MGHRA and YSYEKL. The germline V and J ends were trimmed by 5 bases and 4 bases, with 9 bases remaining between them. The CDR3 DNA reads TGCGCCAGCAGCTTCAGGGAAAATCAGCCCCAGCATTTT. Its protein is CASSFRENQPQHF.